One sample yielded the 21 T cell receptor beta chains listed below, sequenced in a study of identical twins. MiXCR was run by TCRdb on the 5' RACE reads, yielding one entry per CDR3 protein. The profile shows about 690,000 distinct CDR3 sequences, roughly 6% of them singletons. The specimen was naive T cells sorted from blood. The receptors originated from a man aged 18 to 30 in good health.

This clonotype was seen only a few times. A junction boundary mismatches the germline segment, possibly from a read error. This chain uses TRBV2 with TRBJ2-1; tentatively, D is TRBD2 (6 bases). Germline CDR1 SNHLY, CDR2 FYNNEI. The CDR3 totals 16 residues. The CDR3 reads CASSQAPSETYNEQFF. The DNA of the CDR3 is TGTGCCAGCAGTCAAGCACCTAGCGAAACCTACAATGAGCAGTTCTTC.

This clonotype has ten or more counts. This chain uses TRBV12-3 or TRBV12-4 with TRBJ1-2; D is possibly TRBD1 (5 bases). Trimming shortened V by 1 base and J by 5 bases, and 14 bases separated the two germline ends. The CDR3 runs to 15 residues. The CDR3 nucleotides read TGTGCCAGCAGTTTAGAAGGGCAGGGATATTATGGCTACACCTTC. This translates into CASSLEGQGYYGYTF.

This clonotype was detected many times. J is TRBJ2-2 and V is TRBV10-3, with D perhaps given as TRBD1 or TRBD2 (5 bases each). CDR3 length: 16 residues. The V end was cut by 4 bases, the J end by 2 bases, with 14 bases between. Germline V gene sequence: CDR1 ENHRY, CDR2 SYGVKD. The CDR3 coding sequence is TGTGCCATCAGTGGATCGGCAGGGACCAACACCGGGGAGCTGTTTTTT. This gives the protein CAISGSAGTNTGELFF.

This clonotype was recorded at least ten times. The chain carries TRBV27 and TRBJ2-7, with D hard to call. Germline V CDR1 and CDR2: MNHEY, SMNVEV (reference sequence). This CDR3 spans 10 amino acids. Trimming took off 8 bases at V and 7 bases at J, with 9 bases between the two ends. This CDR3 is CASPPGEQYV. The CDR3, as DNA: TGTGCCAGCCCCCCGGGTGAGCAGTACGTC.

The chain couples TRBV3-1 to TRBJ1-6, with 7 bases fitting TRBD1. In germline, CDR1 is LGHDT, CDR2 YNNKEL (reference sequence). The CDR3 loop spans 15 amino acids. J was trimmed by 7 bases and V by 3 bases; bases with no gene match: 6. The CDR3 bases are TGTGCCAGCAGCCAGACAACAGGGGCCAATTCACCCCTCCACTTT. Translation: CASSQTTGANSPLHF.

This clonotype was counted at least ten times. The chain joins TRBV12-3 or TRBV12-4 to TRBJ2-1; a possible D gene is TRBD1 (6 bases). Trimming shortened V by 2 bases and J by 4 bases, and 9 bases separated the two germline ends. This CDR3 comprises 14 residues. The CDR3 DNA is TGTGCCAGCAGTTTAAGGCAGGGGTACAATGAGCAGTTCTTC. Encoded protein: CASSLRQGYNEQFF.

This clonotype has a handful of counts. V gene TRBV12-3 or TRBV12-4 combines with J gene TRBJ2-4, with D possibly called TRBD1 or TRBD2 (5 bases each). With 6 bases removed from V and 15 bases from J, the gap between germline ends came to 15 bases. This CDR3 is built from 11 residues. CDR3 DNA sequence: TGTGCCAGCAGCCCTGGGGGTGCGGGGTACTTC. Its translation: CASSPGGAGYF.

This clonotype came up a few times. V is TRBV12-3 or TRBV12-4 and J is TRBJ1-5; maybe TRBD1 (5 bases). V was pared by 4 bases and J by 4 bases, with 11 bases between. The CDR3 is 14 amino acids. CDR3 amino acids: CASSWGRGNQPQHF. The CDR3 DNA reads as TGTGCCAGCAGTTGGGGACGCGGAAATCAGCCCCAGCATTTT.

The table lists this clonotype with many counts. The DNA for the CDR3 is TGTGCCAGCAGCTTGTTTGTTGCGGCAGGCAACTACGAGCAGTACTTC. Its translation is CASSLFVAAGNYEQYF. The chain combines TRBV7-2 with TRBJ2-7; D uncertain. Trimming took off 3 bases at V and 3 bases at J, with 18 bases between the two ends. CDR1 is SGHTA and CDR2 is FQGNSA in the germline V gene. This CDR3 is 16 amino acids long.

The rearrangement uses TRBV6-1 and TRBJ2-4; unclear D gene. There are 13 residues in the CDR3. V dropped 6 bases and J dropped 0 bases, with 6 bases sitting between them. Germline V gene sequence: CDR1 MNHNS, CDR2 SASEGT. CDR3 DNA sequence: TGTGCCAGCAGGAGGATAGCCAAAAACATTCAGTACTTC. Protein sequence: CASRRIAKNIQYF.

This clonotype was seen many times. J is TRBJ2-2 and V is TRBV29-1; D tentatively fits TRBD1 or TRBD2 (5 bases each). Germline V gives CDR1 SQVTM, CDR2 ANQGSEA. The CDR3 covers 14 residues. Trimming took off 7 bases at V and 1 base at J, with 13 bases between the two ends. This CDR3 reads CSAPRGQNTGELFF. The CDR3 DNA is TGCAGCGCCCCCCGGGGCCAGAACACCGGGGAGCTGTTTTTT.

This clonotype was seen only a few times. The genes are TRBV14 and TRBJ2-7; D unresolved. This CDR3 region has 14 residues. The V and J ends lost 0 bases and 6 bases respectively, with 12 bases between them. The V gene's germline CDR1 is SGHDN and CDR2 FVKESK. The CDR3 protein is CASSQDRLGVEQYF. In DNA form, the CDR3 reads TGTGCCAGCAGCCAAGACAGGTTAGGCGTCGAGCAGTACTTC.

This sequence joins TRBV20-1 and TRBJ2-4, with a possible D match to TRBD1 (7 bases). Trimming pared 5 bases from V and 11 bases from J, leaving 25 bases between. This CDR3 spans 15 amino acids. Looked up from germline, CDR1 is DFQATT and CDR2 is SNEGSKA (reference sequence). The CDR3 sequence is CSARARDSDSRLQYF. For the CDR3, the DNA is TGCAGTGCTCGCGCGCGGGACAGCGACTCCCGACTTCAGTACTTC.

This clonotype was detected many times. This chain links TRBV12-3 or TRBV12-4 with TRBJ1-1; 10 bases agree with TRBD1. V lost 5 bases, J lost 5 bases, and 8 bases stayed unmatched. This CDR3 spans 15 amino acids. CDR3 residues: CASSARQGATTEAFF. Written as DNA, the CDR3 is TGTGCCAGCAGTGCGAGACAGGGGGCGACGACTGAAGCTTTCTTT.

This clonotype has just a few counts. The chain recombines TRBV27 with TRBJ2-7, with D possibly being TRBD2 (6 bases). V was shortened by 2 bases and J by 9 bases, with 17 bases between the two germline ends. The CDR3 has 14 residues. Germline V gene lookup returns CDR1 MNHEY and CDR2 SMNVEV (reference sequence). This CDR3 reads CASSLLAGPPVQYF. The CDR3 DNA is TGTGCCAGCAGTTTACTGGCGGGGCCCCCCGTGCAGTACTTC.

This chain links TRBV3-1 with TRBJ2-1; the D gene is possibly TRBD2 (5 bases). Germline CDR1 reads LGHDT; CDR2 reads YNNKEL (reference sequence). The CDR3 spans 16 residues. V was shortened by 3 bases and J by 5 bases, with 17 bases between the two germline ends. The CDR3 region is CASSHGGSVPHNEQFF. Written as DNA, the CDR3 is TGTGCCAGCAGCCACGGCGGGTCCGTCCCACACAATGAGCAGTTCTTC.

This clonotype was detected many times. The DNA for the CDR3 is TGCAGTGCTAGAGATTCCTACGAGCAGTACTTC. Translating it yields CSARDSYEQYF. J is TRBJ2-7 and V is TRBV20-1; no clear D gene. The ends were cut back, 0 bases at V and 1 base at J, with 1 base in the middle. Germline CDR1 and CDR2: DFQATT and SNEGSKA (reference sequence). The CDR3 has 11 residues.

This clonotype was observed at least ten times. The chain recombines TRBV13 with TRBJ2-1; unclear D gene. The CDR3 runs to 13 residues. V shed 5 bases and J shed 6 bases, with 11 bases lying between them. The germline gives CDR1 PRHDT, CDR2 FYEKMQ (reference sequence). The CDR3 protein is CASSPGAANEQFF. Here the CDR3 DNA reads TGTGCCAGCAGCCCGGGTGCAGCCAATGAGCAGTTCTTC.

The rearrangement uses TRBV7-2 and TRBJ1-1; no firm D call. Germline V gene data show CDR1 as SGHTA and CDR2 as FQGNSA. This CDR3 comprises 15 residues. Trimming shortened V by 5 bases and J by 0 bases, and 13 bases separated the two germline ends. CDR3 DNA sequence: TGTGCCAGCAGCCGTTCGGAGGGTATGAACACTGAAGCTTTCTTT. It translates to CASSRSEGMNTEAFF.

In its sample, this clonotype was seen many times. The V call is TRBV12-3 or TRBV12-4, the J call TRBJ2-5; D might be TRBD2 (6 bases). This CDR3 region has 15 residues. V lost 0 bases and J lost 5, with 13 bases in between. The CDR3 DNA sequence: TGTGCCAGCAGTTTAGCGGGCGGGGACGTCGAGACCCAGTACTTC. The encoded protein is CASSLAGGDVETQYF.

This clonotype was picked up a small number of times. The chain joins TRBV27 to TRBJ2-7; D uncertain. This CDR3 region has 16 residues. Germline loops: CDR1 MNHEY, CDR2 SMNVEV (reference sequence). Trimming removed 5 bases from V and 1 base from J, with 18 bases in between. The CDR3 sequence is CASSPPGPIHSYEQYF. The CDR3 DNA sequence: TGTGCCAGCAGTCCGCCTGGGCCTATCCATTCCTACGAGCAGTACTTC.